The 25 T cell receptor beta chains below come from one sample, sequenced in a study of blood T cell repertoires in COVID-19. Some clones are missing from TCRdb's copy, which holds only in-frame ones; the method was immunoSEQ multiplex PCR. The table has under 150,000 clones, around 78% seen once. Material: peripheral blood. These receptors were collected from a human donor in a cohort sampled during active COVID-19.

The chain couples TRBV7-8 to TRBJ2-3, with D possibly matching TRBD2 (5 bases). This CDR3 has 16 amino acids. The germline V gene encodes CDR1 SGHVS and CDR2 FQNEAQ. The V and J ends lost 1 base and 2 bases respectively, with 13 bases between them. The CDR3 protein is CASSLGLPADTDTQYF. CDR3 nucleotides: TGTGCCAGCAGCTTAGGATTACCAGCGGACACAGATACGCAGTATTTT.

This clone is a singleton in its sample. The V call is TRBV28, the J call TRBJ1-2; D unresolved. Germline V CDR1 and CDR2: MDHEN, SYDVKM. The V and J ends lost 7 bases and 3 bases respectively, with 18 bases between them. This CDR3 contains 15 residues. CDR3 DNA: TGTGCCAGCATTCTTGACTCCAATTCGTACTATGGCTACACCTTC. As protein: CASILDSNSYYGYTF.

The chain couples TRBV18 to TRBJ1-5; TRBD1 matches at 7 bases. Per the germline V gene, CDR1 is KGHSH and CDR2 is LQKENI. The trim removed 4 bases at V and 4 bases at J, leaving 7 bases unmatched. The CDR3 spans 15 residues. CDR3 residues: CASSRRQGSNQPQHF. The CDR3 DNA sequence: TGTGCCAGCTCACGCAGACAGGGATCAAATCAGCCCCAGCATTTT.

The rearrangement joins TRBV6-5 to TRBJ2-3; perhaps TRBD2 as D (6 bases). V gave up 3 bases and J gave up 0 bases, with 10 bases separating them. This CDR3 contains 15 residues. Germline V CDR1 and CDR2: MNHEY, SVGAGI. This CDR3 is CASSYGGASTDTQYF. The CDR3 coding sequence is TGTGCCAGCAGTTATGGAGGGGCTAGCACAGATACGCAGTATTTT.

The gene calls are TRBV7-2 and TRBJ2-2; a weak D match, TRBD2 (6 bases). Trimming pared 5 bases from V and 8 bases from J, leaving 9 bases between. CDR3 length: 12 residues. Germline V CDR1 and CDR2: SGHTA, FQGNSA. CDR3 sequence (DNA): TGTGCCAGCAGCAGGACTATGGGGGAGCTGTTTTTT. Protein sequence: CASSRTMGELFF.

The chain couples TRBV10-3 to TRBJ1-2, with TRBD1 matching over 10 bases. Germline CDR1 is ENHRY and CDR2 is SYGVKD. The CDR3 is made up of 14 amino acids. J lost 3 bases, V lost 8 bases, and 6 bases had no gene match. The CDR3 sequence is CAILGGTGDYGYTF. The CDR3 nucleotides are TGTGCCATCTTGGGGGGGACAGGGGACTATGGCTACACCTTC.

The chain recombines TRBV30 with TRBJ2-7, with 11 bases lining up with TRBD2. CDR1 GTSNPN and CDR2 SVGIG come from the germline V gene (reference sequence). V trimming: 0 bases; J trimming: 9 bases; junction bases outside the gene matches: 7. CDR3 size: 14 residues. The CDR3 coding sequence is TGTGCCTGGAGTGTACGTAGCGGGGGGGCCTGGCAGTACTTC. Its protein product is CAWSVRSGGAWQYF. The full variable domain, in which reference TRBV30 and TRBJ2-7 provide the parts outside the CDR3, is SQTIHQWPATLVQPVGSPLSLECTVEGTSNPNLYWYRQAAGRGLQLLFYSVGIGQISSEVPQNLSASRPQDRQFILSSKKLLLSDSGFYLCAWSVRSGGAWQYFGPGTRLTVT.

This chain links TRBV11-1 with TRBJ1-6; D unclear. CDR3 length: 14 amino acids. Between the trimmed V and J ends, which lost 3 bases and 5 bases, there was a span of 8 bases. Germline V CDR1 and CDR2: SGHAT, FQDESV (reference sequence). CDR3 protein: CASSFRGNNSPLHF. The CDR3 nucleotides are TGTGCCAGCAGCTTCCGCGGAAATAATTCACCCCTCCACTTT.

The gene calls are TRBV6-5 and TRBJ2-1, with 7 bases lining up with TRBD1. CDR1 and CDR2 from the germline V gene are MNHEY and SVGAGI. The CDR3 consists of 15 residues. The junction had 7 bases not matched to a gene; V was cut back by 2 bases and J by 6 bases. In DNA, the CDR3 is TGTGCCAGCAGTTACGAGCGACAGGGAATCAATGAGCAGTTCTTC. It specifies CASSYERQGINEQFF.

The rearrangement joins TRBV30 to TRBJ1-6; 9 bases fit TRBD1. Per germline, CDR1 GTSNPN and CDR2 SVGIG (reference sequence). V gave up 0 bases and J gave up 9 bases; unmatched junction bases: 3. The CDR3 is 14 amino acids. The CDR3 nucleotides are TGTGCCTGGAGTGTAGGACAGGGGAGTTCACCCCTCCACTTT. This gives the protein CAWSVGQGSSPLHF.

V gene TRBV7-9 combines with J gene TRBJ1-1; 9 nucleotides align to TRBD1. Per germline, CDR1 SEHNR and CDR2 FQNEAQ (reference sequence). This CDR3 spans 14 amino acids. Unmatched junction bases numbered 1, after V lost 4 bases and J lost 1 base. CDR3: CASSWGQGNTEAFF. The DNA of the CDR3 is TGTGCCAGCAGCTGGGGACAGGGGAACACTGAAGCTTTCTTT. The full variable domain, in which reference TRBV7-9 and TRBJ1-1 provide the parts outside the CDR3, is DTGVSQNPRHKITKRGQNVTFRCDPISEHNRLYWYRQTLGQGPEFLTYFQNEAQLEKSRLLSDRFSAERPKGSFSTLEIQRTEQGDSAMYLCASSWGQGNTEAFFGQGTRLTVV.

This clone was seen just once. The rearrangement uses TRBV7-8 and TRBJ1-2, with D possibly matching TRBD1 (6 bases). In germline, CDR1 is SGHVS, CDR2 FQNEAQ. The germline V and J ends were trimmed by 2 bases and 8 bases, with 12 bases remaining between them. The CDR3 is 13 amino acids. CDR3 nucleotide sequence: TGTGCCAGCAGCTTATCTGGACAGAGGGGCTACACCTTC. It is translated as CASSLSGQRGYTF.

The chain recombines TRBV16 with TRBJ1-5; D gene unclear. This CDR3 spans 15 amino acids. Trimming removed 0 bases from V and 8 bases from J, with 14 bases in between. CDR1 and CDR2 (germline): KGHSY, FQNENV. The CDR3 loop is CASSQSSGFNEPQHF. The CDR3 DNA reads as TGTGCCAGCAGCCAATCATCAGGTTTTAATGAGCCCCAGCATTTT.

This clone has more than one count but fewer than ten. CDR3 sequence: CAWAGQGTTEAFF. In DNA, the CDR3 is TGTGCCTGGGCGGGACAGGGGACAACTGAAGCTTTCTTT. V and J are TRBV30 and TRBJ1-1; 10 nucleotides match TRBD1. CDR1 is GTSNPN and CDR2 is SVGIG in the germline V gene (reference sequence). This CDR3 contains 13 residues. V lost 5 bases and J lost 5; bases outside the gene matches: 5.

V gene TRBV5-1 combines with J gene TRBJ1-1, with unresolved D. Germline CDR1 is SGHRS and CDR2 is YFSETQ. The V end was cut by 4 bases, the J end by 3 bases, with 10 bases between. The CDR3 is made up of 13 amino acids. CDR3 region: CASSPVGDTEAFF. DNA of the CDR3: TGCGCCAGCAGCCCCGTCGGGGACACTGAAGCTTTCTTT.

The V gene is TRBV4-1, the J gene TRBJ1-5; 9 bases match TRBD1. There are 15 residues in the CDR3. J lost 5 bases, V lost 4 bases, and 6 bases had no gene match. CDR1 MGHRA and CDR2 YSYEKL come from the germline V gene. The CDR3 DNA reads as TGCGCCAGCAGCCGGTCCGGGACAGGGTATCAGCCCCAGCATTTT. Translation: CASSRSGTGYQPQHF.

CDR3 sequence reads: CASSVVGQEAFF. The CDR3 DNA is TGTGCCAGCAGCGTAGTCGGACAAGAAGCTTTCTTT. This sequence joins TRBV9 and TRBJ1-1; possibly TRBD1 for D (5 bases). The germline CDR1 and CDR2 sequences are SGDLS and YYNGEE. The V gene lost 0 bases and the J gene lost 8 bases, with 8 bases spanning the gap. There are 12 residues in the CDR3.

This clone has just one count. The chain carries TRBV27 and TRBJ2-3; no clear D gene. Deletions cut 1 base from V and 1 base from J, with 9 bases between. This CDR3 region has 15 residues. Germline loops: CDR1 MNHEY, CDR2 SMNVEV (reference sequence). The CDR3 here is CASSLLQRRTDTQYF. The CDR3 DNA reads TGTGCCAGCAGTTTATTGCAGCGCCGCACAGATACGCAGTATTTT.

This rearrangement joins TRBV12-3 or TRBV12-4 to TRBJ2-5; D not certain. CDR3 length: 11 amino acids. The ends were cut back, 3 bases at V and 6 bases at J, with 5 bases in the middle. In nucleotides, the CDR3 is TGTGCCAGCAGTTTCTCCCAGACCCAGTACTTC. This gives the protein CASSFSQTQYF.

This clone showed up just a few times. The chain carries TRBV7-9 and TRBJ1-2; 11 positions agree with TRBD1. Unmatched junction bases numbered 9, after V lost 5 bases and J lost 13 bases. The germline V gene has CDR1 SEHNR and CDR2 FQNEAQ (reference sequence). The CDR3 spans 13 residues. CDR3 residues: CASSNSGQGVITF. As DNA, the CDR3 is TGTGCCAGCAGCAACTCGGGACAGGGGGTAATCACCTTC.

This clone was observed a single time. This chain joins TRBV11-2 and TRBJ1-3; TRBD1 matches at 10 bases. The CDR3 sequence is 19 residues long. Germline CDR1 and CDR2: SGHAT and FQNNGV. With 5 bases clipped from V and 4 bases from J, the junction kept 17 bases outside the gene matches. The CDR3 region is CASSRQLWGQGRSGNTIYF. For the CDR3, the DNA is TGTGCCAGCAGCCGCCAGCTTTGGGGACAGGGGAGATCCGGAAACACCATATATTTT.

This clone was detected only a few times. The chain is built from TRBV7-6 and TRBJ2-1, with 8 bases that match TRBD1. V lost 3 bases and J lost 6; bases outside the gene matches: 4. The CDR3 length is 14 residues. Germline CDR1 and CDR2: SGHVS and FNYEAQ. This CDR3 is CASSFMDRVNEQFF. The CDR3 bases are TGTGCCAGCAGCTTTATGGACAGGGTCAATGAGCAGTTCTTC. Supplemented by reference TRBV7-6 and TRBJ2-1, the full variable domain reads GAGVSQSPRYKVTKRGQDVALRCDPISGHVSLYWYRQALGQGPEFLTYFNYEAQQDKSGLPNDRFSAERPEGSISTLTIQRTEQRDSAMYRCASSFMDRVNEQFFGPGTRLTVL.

V gene TRBV7-3 combines with J gene TRBJ1-4; 7 positions agree with TRBD1. The CDR3 contains 14 residues. The V gene end was trimmed by 2 bases and the J gene end by 8 bases; junction bases not matched to a gene: 5. The germline gives CDR1 SGHTA, CDR2 FQGTGA. The CDR3 here is CASSLSTGDEKLFF. The CDR3 coding sequence is TGTGCCAGCAGCTTATCTACAGGGGACGAAAAACTGTTTTTT.

The V and J genes are TRBV7-9 and TRBJ1-2; 8 nucleotides align to TRBD1. The CDR3 is 17 residues long. The J segment lost 4 bases and the V segment lost 1 base, leaving 11 bases of the junction unmatched. The germline CDR1 and CDR2 sequences are SEHNR and FQNEAQ (reference sequence). CDR3 region: CASSLVGSGGAGYGYTF. DNA for the CDR3: TGTGCCAGCAGCTTAGTTGGGTCAGGGGGCGCGGGCTATGGCTACACCTTC.

The chain couples TRBV9 to TRBJ1-2, with 7 bases aligning to TRBD1. J gave up 2 bases and V 3 bases, and 4 bases lay outside the gene matches. The length of the CDR3 is 14 residues. Germline V gene lookup returns CDR1 SGDLS and CDR2 YYNGEE. In DNA form, the CDR3 reads TGTGCCAGCAGCGGGGGACAGAGGAACTATGGCTACACCTTC. Translating it yields CASSGGQRNYGYTF.